This TCR beta chain was retrieved from a study of T cell changes during pregnancy in multiple sclerosis. The data were produced by immunoSEQ multiplex PCR, yet TCRdb's version contains in-frame clones alone and is incomplete. The sample records 56,000 or so clones, 85% to 95% being singletons. This CDR3 region has 15 residues. Per the germline V gene, CDR1 is LNHNV and CDR2 is YYDKDF (reference sequence). With 1 base removed from V and 2 bases from J, the gap between germline ends came to 9 bases. The sequencing here drew on CD4+ T cells from peripheral blood mononuclear cells, taken in the third trimester of pregnancy. This chain connects TRBV15 to TRBJ2-1; D ambiguous. The clonotype originates from a female donor with multiple sclerosis, enrolled in a pregnancy study. The CDR3 loop is CATSRAARTYNEQFF. The DNA of the CDR3 is TGTGCCACCAGCAGAGCGGCCAGGACCTACAATGAGCAGTTCTTC.